A single sample is the source of the 24 T cell receptor beta chains below, sequenced in a study of shared clonotypes between healthy human individuals. The assay was immunoSEQ multiplex PCR, and TCRdb's table has in-frame clones only and misses some. The table lists around 2.3 million clones, about 94% of them singletons. The source material was naive CD4+ T cells sorted from blood. Subset reported: CD45RA+ positively selected. Receptors originate from a man between 18 and 29 years old in good health.

This clone was recorded once. The gene calls are TRBV7-2 and TRBJ2-5; 10 nucleotides line up with TRBD2. There are 15 residues in the CDR3. After removal of 5 bases from V and 5 bases from J, the junction contained 8 bases not matched to a gene. The V gene's germline CDR1 is SGHTA and CDR2 FQGNSA. CDR3 amino acids: CASSLPGLARETQYF. For the CDR3, the DNA is TGTGCCAGCAGCCTCCCGGGACTAGCGAGGGAGACCCAGTACTTC.

V is TRBV15 and J is TRBJ2-2; TRBD1 matches at 8 bases. V lost 1 base, J lost 1 base, and 5 bases stayed unmatched. Looked up from germline, CDR1 is LNHNV and CDR2 is YYDKDF (reference sequence). The CDR3 covers 17 residues. CDR3: CATSRAPGTGNTGELFF. In DNA form, the CDR3 reads TGTGCCACCAGCAGAGCACCCGGGACAGGGAACACCGGGGAGCTGTTTTTT.

V gene TRBV7-2 combines with J gene TRBJ2-3, with 15 bases aligning to TRBD2. The CDR3 has 19 residues. V lost 4 bases, J lost 0 bases, and 8 bases stayed unmatched. The V gene's germline CDR1 is SGHTA and CDR2 FQGNSA. For the CDR3, the DNA is TGTGCCAGCAGCTCCCTTGAGGGGACTAGCGGGAGGAGCACAGATACGCAGTATTTT. This gives the protein CASSSLEGTSGRSTDTQYF. The entire variable domain, with the rest obtained from reference TRBV7-2 and TRBJ2-3, is as follows: GAGVSQSPSNKVTEKGKDVELRCDPISGHTALYWYRQSLGQGLEFLIYFQGNSAPDKSGLPSDRFSAERTGGSVSTLTIQRTQQEDSAVYLCASSSLEGTSGRSTDTQYFGPGTRLTVL.

Regarding this clone: Other DNA variants within this sample encode the same CDR3. In nucleotides, the CDR3 is TGTGCCTGGTCTCGCGGGCTGGAGACCCAGTACTTC. Its protein product is CAWSRGLETQYF. This chain uses TRBV30 with TRBJ2-5; possibly TRBD2 for D (5 bases). The V and J ends lost 5 bases and 5 bases respectively, with 12 bases between them. The CDR3 is 12 residues long. The germline V gene has CDR1 GTSNPN and CDR2 SVGIG (reference sequence).

This clone occurred once. This chain connects TRBV6-5 to TRBJ2-7, with TRBD1 as a possible D gene (6 bases). Germline CDR1 is MNHEY and CDR2 is SVGAGI. The CDR3 has 16 amino acids. V was pared by 0 bases and J by 2 bases, with 14 bases between. The CDR3 DNA reads as TGTGCCAGCAGTTACTCCGTCGGGACATGGCCCTACGAGCAGTACTTC. It is translated as CASSYSVGTWPYEQYF.

The V and J genes are TRBV5-1 and TRBJ2-5; D is perhaps TRBD1 or TRBD2 (6 bases each). V was shortened by 3 bases and J by 4 bases, with 16 bases between the two germline ends. Germline-derived CDR1 and CDR2 are SGHRS and YFSETQ. The CDR3 covers 15 residues. CDR3 sequence: CASSSLGGPGETQYF. The CDR3 DNA sequence: TGCGCCAGCAGCTCTCTTGGGGGGCCCGGAGAGACCCAGTACTTC.

Of note for this clone: Other nucleotide sequences from this sample produce the same CDR3. The chain employs TRBV6-1 and TRBJ2-7; D not certain. The germline V gene has CDR1 MNHNS and CDR2 SASEGT. V shed 0 bases and J shed 5 bases, with 2 bases lying between them. The CDR3 is made up of 11 amino acids. CDR3 DNA sequence: TGTGCCAGCAGTGAAGCTGACGAGCAGTACTTC. Amino acid sequence: CASSEADEQYF.

The rearrangement joins TRBV2 to TRBJ2-4; D remains ambiguous. Germline lookup yields CDR1 SNHLY and CDR2 FYNNEI. CDR3 length: 14 amino acids. V gave up 3 bases and J gave up 7 bases, with 13 bases separating them. Here the CDR3 DNA reads TGTGCCAGCAGTGATCCGGCGGTAGTTAACATTCAGTACTTC. Translated: CASSDPAVVNIQYF.

This clone was seen just once. The J gene is TRBJ1-2, the V gene TRBV29-1; 7 nucleotides agree with TRBD1. The germline V gene encodes CDR1 SQVTM and CDR2 ANQGSEA. Trimming took 3 bases from V and 5 from J; bases not matched to a gene: 6. CDR3 length: 13 amino acids. The CDR3 reads CSVDFDRAYGYTF. CDR3 sequence (DNA): TGCAGCGTTGACTTCGACAGGGCTTATGGCTACACCTTC.

V is TRBV6-1 and J is TRBJ2-7, with TRBD1 identical over 7 bases. The J segment lost 4 bases and the V segment lost 5 bases, leaving 5 bases of the junction unmatched. Germline CDR1 is MNHNS and CDR2 is SASEGT. The CDR3 extends over 13 amino acids. The DNA of the CDR3 is TGTGCCAGCAGTATAGGGGGCGTTTACGAGCAGTACTTC. The encoded protein is CASSIGGVYEQYF.

The J gene is TRBJ2-5, the V gene TRBV4-3, with 7 positions matching TRBD2. CDR3 length equals 15 residues. The germline gives CDR1 LGHNA, CDR2 YSLEER. J lost 2 bases, V lost 3 bases, and 6 bases had no gene match. CDR3 sequence: CASSQGLRGQETQYF. CDR3 nucleotide sequence: TGCGCCAGCAGCCAGGGTCTGCGGGGGCAAGAGACCCAGTACTTC.

V gene TRBV13 combines with J gene TRBJ2-3, with D perhaps being TRBD1 or TRBD2 (5 bases each). This CDR3 region has 13 residues. Trimming stripped 5 bases from V and 2 bases from J, with 8 bases between. Germline values: CDR1 PRHDT, CDR2 FYEKMQ (reference sequence). CDR3 nucleotides: TGTGCCAGCAGCCGGGGACCCACAGATACGCAGTATTTT. It codes for CASSRGPTDTQYF.

The chain uses TRBV19 and TRBJ1-2; possible D gene TRBD1, 5 bases. Trimming took off 6 bases at V and 0 bases at J, with 14 bases between the two ends. Germline CDR1 LNHDA, CDR2 SQIVND (reference sequence). The CDR3 spans 15 residues. In DNA form, the CDR3 reads TGTGCCAGTAGGGGGACGGCGGTCTCTAACTATGGCTACACCTTC. Amino acids: CASRGTAVSNYGYTF.

The chain employs TRBV6-4 and TRBJ1-6; maybe TRBD1 (6 bases). The germline gives CDR1 MRHNA, CDR2 SNTAGT. Deletions cut 4 bases from V and 8 bases from J, with 9 bases between. The CDR3 sequence is 13 residues long. The CDR3 DNA reads as TGTGCCAGCAGTGTGGGGGCGGATTCACCCCTCCACTTT. Translating it yields CASSVGADSPLHF.

The chain carries TRBV19 and TRBJ1-1, with 10 positions matching TRBD1. V gave up 8 bases and J gave up 4 bases; unmatched junction bases: 10. Germline CDR1 and CDR2: LNHDA and SQIVND (reference sequence). This CDR3 spans 15 amino acids. In DNA form, the CDR3 reads TGTGCCAGTTTTACCGGGACAGGGGTGGGCACTGAAGCTTTCTTT. Translated, it gives CASFTGTGVGTEAFF.

The V gene is TRBV6-1, the J gene TRBJ1-5; D is possibly TRBD1 (5 bases). This CDR3 is built from 13 residues. The germline gives CDR1 MNHNS, CDR2 SASEGT. V was cut by 6 bases and J by 5 bases, with 11 bases left in between. The CDR3 DNA is TGTGCCAGCAGCAGGGACGTTGATCAGCCCCAGCATTTT. Its translation is CASSRDVDQPQHF.

The gene calls are TRBV7-6 and TRBJ1-1, with TRBD1 as a possible D gene (6 bases). Germline CDR1 and CDR2: SGHVS and FNYEAQ. V was shortened by 2 bases and J by 1 base, with 11 bases between the two germline ends. The CDR3 extends over 15 amino acids. The CDR3 here is CASSLLIQGNTEAFF. CDR3 nucleotide sequence: TGTGCCAGCAGCTTACTTATACAGGGGAACACTGAAGCTTTCTTT.

The chain carries TRBV7-6 and TRBJ2-1, with 9 bases identical to TRBD2. Germline V gene lookup returns CDR1 SGHVS and CDR2 FNYEAQ. The J segment lost 2 bases and the V segment lost 1 base, leaving 3 bases of the junction unmatched. This CDR3 comprises 16 residues. The DNA for the CDR3 is TGTGCCAGCAGCTTAGAAGGACTAGCGACCTACAATGAGCAGTTCTTC. The encoded protein is CASSLEGLATYNEQFF. Supplemented by reference TRBV7-6 and TRBJ2-1, the full variable domain reads GAGVSQSPRYKVTKRGQDVALRCDPISGHVSLYWYRQALGQGPEFLTYFNYEAQQDKSGLPNDRFSAERPEGSISTLTIQRTEQRDSAMYRCASSLEGLATYNEQFFGPGTRLTVL.

The chain is built from TRBV13 and TRBJ2-1; tentatively, D is TRBD2 (6 bases). From germline, CDR1 is PRHDT and CDR2 FYEKMQ (reference sequence). The V end was cut by 6 bases, the J end by 0 bases, with 9 bases between. The CDR3 length is 14 residues. CDR3 amino acids: CASRRDVSYNEQFF. CDR3 bases: TGTGCCAGCAGGCGGGACGTCTCCTACAATGAGCAGTTCTTC.

The chain employs TRBV29-1 and TRBJ1-4; tentatively, D is TRBD1 (5 bases). The CDR3 runs 16 residues. Germline CDR1 SQVTM, CDR2 ANQGSEA. The V end was cut by 7 bases, the J end by 8 bases, with 26 bases between. This chain's CDR3 is CSAHGRREGQGEKLFF. The CDR3 DNA is TGCAGCGCTCACGGAAGAAGGGAGGGGCAAGGAGAAAAACTGTTTTTT.

The chain couples TRBV5-4 to TRBJ2-3; tentative D call: TRBD1 (5 bases). There are 15 residues in the CDR3. Trimming cost V 0 bases and J 0 bases, with 8 bases left between them. The germline CDR1 and CDR2 sequences are SGHNT and YYREEE (reference sequence). Here the CDR3 reads CASSLATASTDTQYF. CDR3 coding DNA: TGTGCCAGCAGCTTGGCGACAGCTAGCACAGATACGCAGTATTTT.

The rearrangement links TRBV7-2 to TRBJ2-1, with 10 bases aligning to TRBD2. With V trimmed by 2 bases and J by 7 bases, 11 bases remained unmatched. Germline assignment: CDR1 SGHTA and CDR2 FQGNSA. The CDR3 runs to 17 residues. CDR3 sequence reads: CASSLLLAGDPRNEQFF. CDR3 in DNA: TGTGCCAGCAGCTTACTTCTAGCGGGAGACCCGCGAAATGAGCAGTTCTTC.

This clone was picked up one time. In DNA form, the CDR3 reads TGTGCCAGCAGTCAGCGTAGCGGGGGGGACACAGATACGCAGTATTTT. The encoded protein is CASSQRSGGDTDTQYF. The rearrangement links TRBV6-6 to TRBJ2-3, with 11 bases identical to TRBD2. The CDR3 contains 16 residues. Per germline, CDR1 MNHNY and CDR2 SVGAGI (reference sequence). V shed 5 bases and J 2 bases; nucleotides not matched to a gene: 6.

V gene TRBV5-1 combines with J gene TRBJ2-7, with TRBD2 matching over 7 bases. The length of the CDR3 is 15 residues. V lost 0 bases to trimming and J lost 2 bases; unmatched junction nucleotides: 5. CDR1 is SGHRS, CDR2 YFSETQ, per germline. Here the CDR3 DNA reads TGCGCCAGCAGCTTGGTCCGGGAGGCCCCCTACGAGCAGTACTTC. Its translation is CASSLVREAPYEQYF.